This T cell receptor (beta chain) was captured in a study of T cells in Graves' hyperthyroidism and ophthalmopathy. Across the study: Peripheral blood sampling occurred at initial diagnosis, before any treatment.

Overall study results and limits: Classification by a 13 V-J model distinguished ophthalmopathy from stable hyperthyroidism.

On this clonotype: The antigen is undetermined.

Using RNA transcripts as the source, TCR beta CDR3 regions were amplified. With the HTBI primer set, the TCR CDR3 went through a first round of RT-PCR. TCRdb re-analysed the multiplex PCR reads in MiXCR, keeping a single row per CDR3 protein. The sample contains 360,000 or so distinct CDR3 sequences, roughly 20% of which appear only once. Patients having uncontrolled infection, another autoimmune disease, pregnancy or lactation were not included. This CDR3 is 15 amino acids long. Trimming left V 6 bases short and J 4 bases short, with 18 bases between. V usage is TRBV12-3 or TRBV12-4 and J usage is TRBJ2-5; the D gene is possibly TRBD2 (7 bases). This sequence was found in a woman aged 40 to 55 with Graves' ophthalmopathy. Sequencing was done on a sample of blood. CDR3 residues: CASSFLGGGGETQYF. The CDR3 DNA is TGTGCCAGCAGCTTCTTAGGGGGGGGAGGAGAGACCCAGTACTTC.